The rows below give T cell receptor beta chains drawn from one sample of a study of human T cells and chemical hapten exposure. TCRdb recomputed calls from the RACE reads with MiXCR, one row per CDR3 protein. The sample records about 110,000 distinct CDR3 sequences, roughly 9% being singletons. This sample comprised whole blood, obtained in connection with sensitization to the hapten diphenylcyclopropenone (DPC). These receptors originate from a woman in her forties with alopecia areata. Some clones in this sample may be carry-over from other donors' samples. Each CDR3 is given with its conserved first and last residue. D genes are given only for firm matches. Only some rows state a clone size, as once, few, many or a class for expanded clones.

>-|-|TRBJ1-1|TRBV28
CASVPPMNTEAFF
TGTGCCAGCGTCCCTCCCATGAACACTGAAGCTTTCTTT
>TRBD1|few|TRBJ1-6|TRBV30
CAWSQGAKSPLHF
TGTGCCTGGAGTCAGGGGGCAAAATCACCCCTCCACTTT
>-|many|TRBJ1-2|TRBV6-2/TRBV6-3
CASSGEGRYGYTF
TGTGCCAGCAGTGGGGAAGGACGCTATGGCTACACCTTC
>-|-|TRBJ1-5|TRBV6-6
CASRDGGFSNQPQHF
TGTGCCAGCAGGGACGGGGGCTTTAGCAATCAGCCCCAGCATTTT
>TRBD2|-|TRBJ2-1|TRBV12-3/TRBV12-4
CASSLTSGGASPYNEQFF
TGTGCCAGCAGTTTAACTAGCGGGGGGGCCTCCCCTTACAATGAGCAGTTCTTC
>-|many|TRBJ2-5|TRBV7-6
CASSLVTNQETQYF
TGTGCCAGCAGCTTAGTCACCAACCAAGAGACCCAGTACTTC
>-|few|TRBJ2-3|TRBV10-2
CASNGRGVSDTQYF
TGCGCCAGCAACGGAAGGGGAGTATCGGATACGCAGTATTTT
>-|many|TRBJ1-1|TRBV6-1
CASTLETRMEAFF
TGTGCCAGCACTTTAGAAACCCGGATGGAAGCTTTCTTT
>-|many|TRBJ1-6|TRBV6-5
CASRVSSYNSPLHF
TGTGCCAGCCGGGTTAGCTCCTATAATTCACCCCTCCACTTT
>-|-|TRBJ2-2|TRBV12-3/TRBV12-4
CASNLGGTGELFF
TGTGCCAGCAACTTGGGCGGGACCGGGGAGCTGTTTTTT
>-|many|TRBJ1-1|TRBV7-2
CASSLMKGVGTEAFF
TGTGCCAGCAGCTTGATGAAGGGGGTTGGCACTGAAGCTTTCTTT
>-|few|TRBJ1-3|TRBV3-1
CASSLSRSATGNTIYF
TGTGCCAGCAGCCTAAGCAGGAGCGCTACTGGAAACACCATATATTTT
>-|many|TRBJ2-1|TRBV19
CASRRNTNNEQFF
TGTGCCAGCCGACGGAACACCAACAATGAGCAGTTCTTC
>-|many|TRBJ1-1|TRBV7-9
CASSLGQVDTEAFF
TGTGCCAGCAGCTTAGGACAGGTGGACACTGAAGCTTTCTTT
>-|few|TRBJ2-2|TRBV7-2
CASSSYTGELFF
TGTGCCAGCAGCTCCTACACCGGGGAGCTGTTTTTT
>TRBD1|-|TRBJ2-2|TRBV7-9
CASRSHQGADTGELFF
TGTGCCAGCAGGTCCCACCAGGGGGCCGACACCGGGGAGCTGTTTTTT
>-|many|TRBJ1-6|TRBV11-2
CASSVITGIYNSPLHF
TGTGCCAGCAGCGTCATAACAGGAATCTATAATTCACCCCTCCACTTT
>-|-|TRBJ1-3|TRBV29-1
CSVGGVLGNTIYF
TGCAGCGTGGGAGGGGTACTCGGAAACACCATATATTTT